The 6 T cell receptor beta chains in this list originate from one sample, sequenced in a study of T cell repertoires in cytomegalovirus infection. TCRdb fed the reads into MiXCR, producing one record per CDR3 protein. The sample includes 750,000 to 950,000 distinct CDR3 sequences, roughly 29% seen only once; the top ten take around 14%. These receptors are not linked to any known antigen. The input for sequencing was cultured CD8+ T cells from PBMCs, taken from culture after CMV antigen stimulation. These receptors all come from a human donor in good health (CMV status not recorded). Some clones in this sample may be carry-over from other donors' samples.

This clonotype was observed a handful of times. The rearrangement uses TRBV27 and TRBJ1-2; tentatively, D is TRBD1 (6 bases). CDR1 is MNHEY, CDR2 SMNVEV, per germline (reference sequence). Trimming removed 6 bases from V and 6 bases from J, with 14 bases in between. The CDR3 length is 13 residues. The CDR3: CASSSTGLDGYTF. Written as DNA, the CDR3 is TGTGCCAGCAGCTCAACAGGGTTGGATGGCTACACCTTC.

This clonotype showed up just a few times. A junction boundary mismatches the germline segment, possibly from a read error. The chain uses TRBV2 and TRBJ1-2, with 9 bases matching TRBD1. Germline values: CDR1 SNHLY, CDR2 FYNNEI. This CDR3 has 10 amino acids. CDR3 amino acids: CASITGTGYF. The CDR3 nucleotides are TGTGCCAGCATCACAGGGACAGGGTACTTC.

This clonotype came up a few times. The chain couples TRBV11-3 to TRBJ2-7, with 7 bases aligning to TRBD1. The V segment lost 1 base and the J segment 4 bases; nucleotides outside the gene matches: 13. Germline-derived CDR1 and CDR2 are SGHNT and YENEEA. The CDR3 runs 17 residues. The CDR3 sequence is CASSLGQGPAGVYEQYV. Written as DNA, the CDR3 is TGTGCCAGCAGCTTAGGACAGGGCCCGGCTGGGGTTTACGAGCAGTACGTC.

In this sample, this clonotype turned up a few times. This chain connects TRBV6-2 or TRBV6-3 to TRBJ1-1; D is uncertain. Germline V gene sequence: CDR1 MNHEY, CDR2 SVGEGT. Trimming took 5 bases from V and 7 from J, leaving 14 bases between them. CDR3 length equals 13 residues. CDR3 bases: TGTGCCAGCAGTGACCTGGAGGTAATTGAAGCTTTCTTT. As protein: CASSDLEVIEAFF.

The genes are TRBV6-6 and TRBJ2-5; 14 nucleotides agree with TRBD2. V lost 8 bases, J lost 5 bases, and 7 bases stayed unmatched. Germline V CDR1 and CDR2: MNHNY, SVGAGI (reference sequence). The CDR3 is 15 amino acids. In nucleotides, the CDR3 is TGTGCCAGCGGACTAGCGGGGGGAAGTGGGGAGACCCAGTACTTC. As protein: CASGLAGGSGETQYF.

This clonotype has a count of ten or more. CDR3 region: CASSLQAGGAATGELFF. The CDR3 DNA reads as TGTGCCAGCAGCTTACAAGCGGGGGGAGCCGCCACCGGGGAGCTGTTTTTT. The gene calls are TRBV7-6 and TRBJ2-2; 9 nucleotides match TRBD2. V lost 2 bases, J lost 4 bases, and 8 bases stayed unmatched. Germline values: CDR1 SGHVS, CDR2 FNYEAQ. The length of the CDR3 is 17 residues.